The present entry profiles one T cell receptor (beta chain) with its context. What it binds is unknown. Each sorted subset replicate got 200 ng genomic DNA, tens of thousands of genomes. Sequenced by immunoSEQ multiplex PCR; TCRdb stores in-frame clones only, minus some. The sample includes roughly 530,000 clones, about 96% of them seen just once. The data were taken from a study of shared clonotypes between healthy human individuals. At the level of the study: Samples came from a couple of female and three male donors aged 18 to 49. Points from the study as a whole: Generally, naive subsets came out with larger estimated richness than memory subsets.

CDR3 length: 13 residues. V shed 6 bases and J shed 2 bases, with 12 bases lying between them. Germline loops: CDR1 SGHRS, CDR2 YFSETQ. The V and J genes are TRBV5-1 and TRBJ2-7; D is tentatively TRBD1 or TRBD2 (5 bases each). The receptor comes from a woman in her 30s in good health. The sample taken for sequencing was naive CD4+ T cells sorted from blood. Subset described: CD45RA+ positively selected. The CDR3 region is CASMGPGPYEQYF. The CDR3 region has the DNA TGCGCCAGCATGGGTCCGGGGCCCTACGAGCAGTACTTC.